This T cell receptor beta chain was recovered during a study of T cell repertoires in cytomegalovirus infection. About the research overall: Both recently identified HLA-C-restricted and well-studied HLA-B-restricted CMV epitopes were used in the study. CMV infection plus the matching HLA type was flagged by public TCR beta signatures. Whole-study findings and limits: CMV-specific TCR beta clonotypes restricted by HLA-C dominated the ex vivo response. The cumulative frequency of public TCR beta families identified carriers of CMV plus the relevant HLA.

As concerns this clonotype: Its antigen is currently unknown.

In TCRdb, the reads were re-called with MiXCR into one record per CDR3 protein. The data show about half a million distinct CDR3 sequences, 30% to 35% seen once. The trim removed 4 bases at V and 3 bases at J, leaving 4 bases unmatched. CDR3 length: 15 amino acids. The germline CDR1 and CDR2 sequences are SGHNT and YYREEE (reference sequence). This specimen was cultured PBMCs, taken from culture after CMV antigen stimulation. The rearrangement uses TRBV5-4 and TRBJ2-3, with 11 positions matching TRBD2. This TCR was recovered from a human donor in good health (CMV status not recorded). Some clones in this sample may be carry-over from other donors' samples. In DNA, the CDR3 is TGTGCCAGCAGCGTAGCGGGAGGGGTGACAGATACGCAGTATTTT. As protein: CASSVAGGVTDTQYF.